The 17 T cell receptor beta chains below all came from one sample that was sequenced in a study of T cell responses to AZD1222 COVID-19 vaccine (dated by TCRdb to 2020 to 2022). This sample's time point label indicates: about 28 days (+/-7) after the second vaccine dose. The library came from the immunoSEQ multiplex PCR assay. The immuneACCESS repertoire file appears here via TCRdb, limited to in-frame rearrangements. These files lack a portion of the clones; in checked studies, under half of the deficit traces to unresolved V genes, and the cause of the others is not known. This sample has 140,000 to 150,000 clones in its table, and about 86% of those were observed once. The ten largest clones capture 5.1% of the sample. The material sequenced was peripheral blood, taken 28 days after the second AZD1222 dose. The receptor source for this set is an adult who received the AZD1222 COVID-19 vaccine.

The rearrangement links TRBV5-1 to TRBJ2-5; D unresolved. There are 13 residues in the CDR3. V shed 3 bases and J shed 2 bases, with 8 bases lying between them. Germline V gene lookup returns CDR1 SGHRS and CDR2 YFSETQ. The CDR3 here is CASSWTEQETQYF. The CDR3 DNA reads TGCGCCAGCAGCTGGACGGAACAAGAGACCCAGTACTTC.

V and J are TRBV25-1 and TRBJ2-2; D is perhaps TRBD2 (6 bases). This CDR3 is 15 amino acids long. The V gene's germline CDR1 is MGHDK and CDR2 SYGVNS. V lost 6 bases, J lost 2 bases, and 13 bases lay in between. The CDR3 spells CASRFSGLNTGELFF. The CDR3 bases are TGTGCCAGCAGATTCTCGGGACTTAACACCGGGGAGCTGTTTTTT.

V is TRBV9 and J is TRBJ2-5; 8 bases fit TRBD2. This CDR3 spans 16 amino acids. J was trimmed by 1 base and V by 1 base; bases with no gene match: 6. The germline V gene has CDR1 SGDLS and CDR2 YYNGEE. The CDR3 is CASSVQNGRAQETQYF. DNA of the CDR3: TGTGCCAGCAGCGTACAGAACGGGAGGGCCCAAGAGACCCAGTACTTC.

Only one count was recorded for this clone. CDR3 in amino acids: CASSVAGNTDTQYF. The CDR3 DNA sequence: TGTGCCAGCAGCGTTGCGGGGAACACAGATACGCAGTATTTT. The J gene is TRBJ2-3, the V gene TRBV9; a weak D match, TRBD2 (6 bases). CDR1 and CDR2 from the germline V gene are SGDLS and YYNGEE. Trimming took off 2 bases at V and 2 bases at J, with 9 bases between the two ends. The CDR3 is made up of 14 amino acids.

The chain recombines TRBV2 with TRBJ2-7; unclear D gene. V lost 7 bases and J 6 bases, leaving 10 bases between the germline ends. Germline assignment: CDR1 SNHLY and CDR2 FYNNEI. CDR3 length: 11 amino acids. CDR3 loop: CASKEAPEQYF. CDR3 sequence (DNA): TGTGCCAGCAAGGAAGCGCCCGAGCAGTACTTC.

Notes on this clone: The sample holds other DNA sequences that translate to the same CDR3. The CDR3 loop is CASSPRGDYGYTF. CDR3 bases: TGCGCCAGCAGCCCCCGGGGTGACTATGGCTACACCTTC. The chain recombines TRBV5-1 with TRBJ1-2, with unresolved D. Germline V gene lookup returns CDR1 SGHRS and CDR2 YFSETQ. The CDR3 has 13 residues. With 4 bases removed from V and 3 bases from J, the gap between germline ends came to 10 bases.

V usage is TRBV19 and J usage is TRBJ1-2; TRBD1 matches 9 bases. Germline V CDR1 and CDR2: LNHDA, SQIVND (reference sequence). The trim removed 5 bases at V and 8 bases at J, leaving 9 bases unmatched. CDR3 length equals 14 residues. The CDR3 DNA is TGTGCCAGTAGTGTACAGGGGGCTCAGGGCGGCTACACCTTC. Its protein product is CASSVQGAQGGYTF. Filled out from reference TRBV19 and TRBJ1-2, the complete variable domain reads DGGITQSPKYLFRKEGQNVTLSCEQNLNHDAMYWYRQDPGQGLRLIYYSQIVNDFQKGDIAEGYSVSREKKESFPLTVTSAQKNPTAFYLCASSVQGAQGGYTFGSGTRLTVV.

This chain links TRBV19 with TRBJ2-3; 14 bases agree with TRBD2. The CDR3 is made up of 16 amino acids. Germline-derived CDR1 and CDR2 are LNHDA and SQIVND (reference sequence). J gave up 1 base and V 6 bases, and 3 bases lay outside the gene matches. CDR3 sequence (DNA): TGTGCCAGTAGCGGGACTAGCGGGGGAGGCACAGATACGCAGTATTTT. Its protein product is CASSGTSGGGTDTQYF.

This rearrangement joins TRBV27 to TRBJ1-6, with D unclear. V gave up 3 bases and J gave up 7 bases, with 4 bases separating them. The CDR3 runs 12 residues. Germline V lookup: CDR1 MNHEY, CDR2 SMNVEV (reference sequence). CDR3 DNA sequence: TGTGCCAGCAGTTTTAGAAATTCACCCCTCCACTTT. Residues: CASSFRNSPLHF.

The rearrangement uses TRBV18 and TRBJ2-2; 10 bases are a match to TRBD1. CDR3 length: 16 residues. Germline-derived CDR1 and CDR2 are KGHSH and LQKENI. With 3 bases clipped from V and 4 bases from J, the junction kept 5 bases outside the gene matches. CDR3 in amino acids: CASSPPGTGATGELFF. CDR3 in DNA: TGTGCCAGCTCACCCCCCGGGACAGGGGCCACCGGGGAGCTGTTTTTT. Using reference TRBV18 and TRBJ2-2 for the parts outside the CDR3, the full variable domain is NAGVMQNPRHLVRRRGQEARLRCSPMKGHSHVYWYRQLPEEGLKFMVYLQKENIIDESGMPKERFSAEFPKEGPSILRIQQVVRGDSAAYFCASSPPGTGATGELFFGEGSRLTVL.

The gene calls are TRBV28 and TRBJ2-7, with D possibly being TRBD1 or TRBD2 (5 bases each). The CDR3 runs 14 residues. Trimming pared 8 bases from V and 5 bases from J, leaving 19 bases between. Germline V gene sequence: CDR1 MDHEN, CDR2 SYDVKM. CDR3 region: CASEARRDDNEQYF. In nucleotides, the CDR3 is TGTGCCAGCGAAGCCCGCAGGGACGATAACGAGCAGTACTTC. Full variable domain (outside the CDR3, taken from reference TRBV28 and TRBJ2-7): DVKVTQSSRYLVKRTGEKVFLECVQDMDHENMFWYRQDPGLGLRLIYFSYDVKMKEKGDIPEGYSVSREKKERFSLILESASTNQTSMYLCASEARRDDNEQYFGPGTRLTVT.

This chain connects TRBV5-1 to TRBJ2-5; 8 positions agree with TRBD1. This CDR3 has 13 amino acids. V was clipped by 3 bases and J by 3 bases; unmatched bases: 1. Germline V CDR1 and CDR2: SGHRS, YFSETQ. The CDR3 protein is CASSSTGEETQYF. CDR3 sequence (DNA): TGCGCCAGCAGCTCGACAGGGGAAGAGACCCAGTACTTC.

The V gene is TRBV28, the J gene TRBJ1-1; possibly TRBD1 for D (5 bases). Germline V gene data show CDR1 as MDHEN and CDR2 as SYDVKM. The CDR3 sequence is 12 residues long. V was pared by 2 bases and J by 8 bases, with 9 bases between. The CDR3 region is CASSLAGPEAFF. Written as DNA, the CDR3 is TGTGCCAGCAGTTTAGCGGGACCCGAAGCTTTCTTT.

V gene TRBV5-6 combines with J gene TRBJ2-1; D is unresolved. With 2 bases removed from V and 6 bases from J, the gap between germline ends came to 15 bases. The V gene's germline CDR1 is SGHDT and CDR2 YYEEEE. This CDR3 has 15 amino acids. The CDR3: CASSLGPASSNEQFF. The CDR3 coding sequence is TGTGCCAGCAGCTTAGGGCCCGCGAGCTCCAATGAGCAGTTCTTC.

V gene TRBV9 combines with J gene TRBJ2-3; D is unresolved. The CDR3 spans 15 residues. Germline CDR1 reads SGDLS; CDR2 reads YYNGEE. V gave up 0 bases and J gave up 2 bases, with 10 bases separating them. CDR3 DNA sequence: TGTGCCAGCAGCGTAGGGGGTTGGGACACAGATACGCAGTATTTT. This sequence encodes CASSVGGWDTDTQYF.

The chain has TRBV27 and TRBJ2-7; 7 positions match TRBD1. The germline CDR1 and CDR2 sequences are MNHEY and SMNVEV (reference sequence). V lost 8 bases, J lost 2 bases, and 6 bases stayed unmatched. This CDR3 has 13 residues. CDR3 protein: CASGWQGAYEQYF. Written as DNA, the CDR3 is TGTGCCAGCGGTTGGCAGGGGGCCTACGAGCAGTACTTC.

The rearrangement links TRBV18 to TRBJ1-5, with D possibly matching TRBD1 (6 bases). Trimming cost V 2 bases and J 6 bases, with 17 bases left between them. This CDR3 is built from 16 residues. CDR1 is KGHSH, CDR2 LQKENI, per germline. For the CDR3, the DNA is TGTGCCAGCTCACCATCCGGGACAATCGGGAGTCAGCCCCAGCATTTT. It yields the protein CASSPSGTIGSQPQHF.